A single sample is the source of the 20 T cell receptor beta chains below, sequenced in a study of blood T cell repertoires in COVID-19 (dated by TCRdb to the early 2020s). Library generation was performed with the immunoSEQ multiplex PCR assay. TCRdb's version of the immuneACCESS table is confined to in-frame rearrangements and falls short of the full clone set. An unresolved V gene accounts for under half of the shortfall where checked; the remainder is of unknown origin. Present in this sample are about 240,000 clones, roughly 80% of which were seen just once. Approximately 9.4% of the sample lies in the top ten. The specimen was peripheral blood. All receptors come from a woman of 80 years or more with acute or convalescent COVID-19.

V is TRBV3-1 (or the pseudogene TRBV3-2) and J is TRBJ2-1; 14 positions match TRBD2. V lost 4 bases, J lost 3 bases, and 14 bases stayed unmatched. The CDR3 is 20 residues long. In germline, CDR1 is LGHDT, CDR2 YNNKEL (reference sequence). The CDR3 loop is CASSPLGLAGDQRGYNEQFF. The CDR3 DNA reads TGTGCCAGCAGCCCTCTGGGACTAGCGGGGGACCAAAGGGGCTACAATGAGCAGTTCTTC.

V gene TRBV4-1 combines with J gene TRBJ2-1; 9 bases align to TRBD2. V lost 0 bases to trimming and J lost 5 bases; unmatched junction nucleotides: 5. This CDR3 contains 16 residues. Germline CDR1 reads MGHRA; CDR2 reads YSYEKL. The CDR3 nucleotides read TGCGCCAGCAGCCAAGAAATAGCGGGGGCCCACAATGAGCAGTTCTTC. It is translated as CASSQEIAGAHNEQFF.

The gene calls are TRBV2 and TRBJ2-6, with 11 bases matching TRBD1. V lost 8 bases, J lost 3 bases, and 3 bases stayed unmatched. Per germline, CDR1 SNHLY and CDR2 FYNNEI. There are 15 residues in the CDR3. The CDR3 loop reads CASGQGAGGANVLTF. For the CDR3, the DNA is TGTGCCAGCGGACAGGGGGCAGGTGGGGCCAACGTCCTGACTTTC.

The gene calls are TRBV28 and TRBJ2-3; TRBD2 aligns across 8 bases. J lost 2 bases, V lost 2 bases, and 6 bases had no gene match. This CDR3 contains 16 residues. CDR1 and CDR2 (germline): MDHEN, SYDVKM. CDR3: CASSLRAGAITDTQYF. In DNA, the CDR3 is TGTGCCAGCAGTTTAAGAGCGGGGGCCATCACAGATACGCAGTATTTT.

This chain connects TRBV9 to TRBJ1-6; D unclear. This CDR3 spans 13 amino acids. CDR1 SGDLS and CDR2 YYNGEE come from the germline V gene. Trimming took 3 bases from V and 6 from J, leaving 7 bases between them. The CDR3 spells CASSAGSNSPLHF. CDR3 bases: TGTGCCAGCAGCGCGGGTTCTAATTCACCCCTCCACTTT.

The J gene is TRBJ1-3, the V gene TRBV21-1. TRBV21-1 is annotated as a pseudogene. There are 14 residues in the CDR3. The CDR3 bases are TGTGCCAGCAGCAAAGCTGAGCCCGGGGGCACCATATATTTT. Residues: CASSKAEPGGTIYF.

The chain joins TRBV11-2 to TRBJ1-2; D unclear. The V end lost 1 base, the J end lost 0 bases, and 3 bases lay between the germline ends. In germline, CDR1 is SGHAT, CDR2 FQNNGV. The CDR3 contains 13 residues. The CDR3 DNA sequence: TGTGCCAGCAGCTTAGCAGCTAACTATGGCTACACCTTC. Translation gives CASSLAANYGYTF.

This sequence joins TRBV15 and TRBJ2-7; a weak D match, TRBD1 (6 bases). Trimming shortened V by 0 bases and J by 0 bases, and 12 bases separated the two germline ends. The CDR3 extends over 16 amino acids. Germline-derived CDR1 and CDR2 are LNHNV and YYDKDF (reference sequence). CDR3 sequence: CATSRDWQGSSYEQYF. The DNA for the CDR3 is TGTGCCACCAGCAGAGATTGGCAGGGGAGCTCCTACGAGCAGTACTTC.

The gene calls are TRBV18 and TRBJ1-2; the match to TRBD1 covers 7 bases. The CDR3 runs to 14 residues. Losses at the gene ends were 3 bases for V and 6 bases for J; bases not matched to a gene: 7. Germline V CDR1 and CDR2: KGHSH, LQKENI. The CDR3 nucleotides are TGTGCCAGCTCACCGCAAGGGACAGCGGATGGCTACACCTTC. Residues: CASSPQGTADGYTF.

This rearrangement joins TRBV6-6 to TRBJ1-2; 11 bases align to TRBD1. Germline V gene sequence: CDR1 MNHNY, CDR2 SVGAGI (reference sequence). V was clipped by 3 bases and J by 6 bases; unmatched bases: 9. The CDR3 runs to 16 residues. DNA of the CDR3: TGTGCCAGCAGTTATTCCCGGACAGGGGGCGAGGATGGCTACACCTTC. Protein sequence: CASSYSRTGGEDGYTF.

V is TRBV20-1 and J is TRBJ2-5; no firm D call. This CDR3 is 11 amino acids long. The V end lost 0 bases, the J end lost 6 bases, and 5 bases lay between the germline ends. Per germline, CDR1 DFQATT and CDR2 SNEGSKA (reference sequence). In DNA, the CDR3 is TGCAGTGCTAGAGATCAAAAGACCCAGTACTTC. This translates into CSARDQKTQYF.

CDR3 amino acids: CATAGNTEAFF. CDR3 bases: TGTGCCACGGCGGGGAACACTGAAGCTTTCTTT. V is TRBV6-6 and J is TRBJ1-1; D remains ambiguous. Germline loops: CDR1 MNHNY, CDR2 SVGAGI (reference sequence). The CDR3 consists of 11 residues. The germline V and J ends were trimmed by 10 bases and 1 base, with 7 bases remaining between them.

The V and J genes are TRBV7-8 and TRBJ2-4; 7 nucleotides match TRBD1. The CDR3 spans 17 residues. The V gene end was trimmed by 5 bases and the J gene end by 8 bases; junction bases not matched to a gene: 18. Per germline, CDR1 SGHVS and CDR2 FQNEAQ. The CDR3 loop is CASSTTGVLHKRDIQYF. The CDR3 bases are TGTGCCAGCAGCACTACAGGGGTCCTACACAAACGGGACATTCAGTACTTC.

The chain recombines TRBV7-2 with TRBJ1-1, with TRBD1 matching 8 bases. Per the germline V gene, CDR1 is SGHTA and CDR2 is FQGNSA. The V gene end was trimmed by 5 bases and the J gene end by 2 bases; junction bases not matched to a gene: 7. The CDR3 consists of 15 residues. CDR3 sequence reads: CASSPTGTGNTEAFF. In DNA form, the CDR3 reads TGTGCCAGCAGCCCAACCGGGACAGGCAACACTGAAGCTTTCTTT.

The J gene is TRBJ1-2, the V gene TRBV2; D is perhaps TRBD1 (6 bases). The CDR3 totals 14 residues. The germline CDR1 and CDR2 sequences are SNHLY and FYNNEI. V lost 2 bases and J lost 8, with 15 bases in between. CDR3 coding DNA: TGTGCCAGCAGTGAACAGGGGCCGGTTTGGGGCTACACCTTC. Translated: CASSEQGPVWGYTF.

The chain uses TRBV5-1 and TRBJ2-1; the D gene is possibly TRBD1 (6 bases). The CDR3 loop spans 14 amino acids. Trimming left V 0 bases short and J 9 bases short, with 13 bases between. Germline lookup yields CDR1 SGHRS and CDR2 YFSETQ. The CDR3 loop is CASSLGQAAGEQFF. The CDR3 DNA reads as TGCGCCAGCAGCTTGGGACAGGCGGCGGGTGAGCAGTTCTTC.

This clone was recorded only once. The V and J genes are TRBV7-2 and TRBJ2-3; TRBD1 matches 9 bases. With 0 bases clipped from V and 1 base from J, the junction kept 5 bases outside the gene matches. This CDR3 is 17 amino acids long. Looked up from germline, CDR1 is SGHTA and CDR2 is FQGNSA. CDR3 nucleotides: TGTGCCAGCAGCTTAGCGGACAGGGGCTTTGGCACAGATACGCAGTATTTT. This codes for CASSLADRGFGTDTQYF.

The chain employs TRBV12-3 or TRBV12-4 and TRBJ1-1; 8 bases are a match to TRBD1. V gave up 7 bases and J gave up 7 bases; unmatched junction bases: 8. The CDR3 runs 13 residues. The CDR3 loop is CASIPDRGYEAFF. CDR3 coding DNA: TGTGCCAGCATTCCCGACAGGGGATATGAAGCTTTCTTT.

This clone was counted once. This chain connects TRBV6-6 to TRBJ1-6; possibly TRBD1 for D (5 bases). CDR3 length: 14 residues. The V and J ends lost 2 bases and 13 bases respectively, with 15 bases between them. The germline gives CDR1 MNHNY, CDR2 SVGAGI (reference sequence). CDR3 DNA sequence: TGTGCCAGCAGTTACCCGGCAGGGCGATTTCCCCTCCACTTT. Translation: CASSYPAGRFPLHF.

The chain combines TRBV28 with TRBJ1-2; the D gene is possibly TRBD1 (6 bases). V was pared by 5 bases and J by 3 bases, with 10 bases between. The CDR3 extends over 13 amino acids. In germline, CDR1 is MDHEN, CDR2 SYDVKM. The CDR3 is CASSGEGDYGYTF. In DNA form, the CDR3 reads TGTGCCAGCAGTGGAGAGGGGGACTATGGCTACACCTTC.